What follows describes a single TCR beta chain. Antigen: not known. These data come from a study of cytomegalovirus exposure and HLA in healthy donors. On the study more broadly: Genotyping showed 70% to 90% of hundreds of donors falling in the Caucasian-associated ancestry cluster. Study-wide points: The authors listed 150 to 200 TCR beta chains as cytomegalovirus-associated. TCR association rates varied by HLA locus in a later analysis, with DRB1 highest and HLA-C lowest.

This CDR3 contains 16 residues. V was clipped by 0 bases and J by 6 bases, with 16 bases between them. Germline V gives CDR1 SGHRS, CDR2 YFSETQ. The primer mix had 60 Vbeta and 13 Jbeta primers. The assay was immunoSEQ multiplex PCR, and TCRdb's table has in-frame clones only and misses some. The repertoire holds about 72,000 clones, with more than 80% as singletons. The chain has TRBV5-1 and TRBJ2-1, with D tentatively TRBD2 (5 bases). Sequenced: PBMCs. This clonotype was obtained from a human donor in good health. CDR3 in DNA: TGCGCCAGCAGCTTGGTCCCTGGTCCGGGAAGCAATGAGCAGTTCTTC. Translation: CASSLVPGPGSNEQFF.